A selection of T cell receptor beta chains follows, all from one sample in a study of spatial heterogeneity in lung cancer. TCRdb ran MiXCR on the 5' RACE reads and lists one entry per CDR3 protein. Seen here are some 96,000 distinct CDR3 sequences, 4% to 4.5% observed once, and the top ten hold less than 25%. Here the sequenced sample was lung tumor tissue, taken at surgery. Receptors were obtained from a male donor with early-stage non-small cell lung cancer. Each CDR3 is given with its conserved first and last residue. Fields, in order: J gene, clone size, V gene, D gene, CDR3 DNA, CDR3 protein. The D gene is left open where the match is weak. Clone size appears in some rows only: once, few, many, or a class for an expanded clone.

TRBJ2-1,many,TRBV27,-,TGTGCCAGCAGTTTCGGCAGGGTATTGAATGAGCAGTTCTTC,CASSFGRVLNEQFF
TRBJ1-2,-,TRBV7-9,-,TGTGCCAGCAGCCCCGAGGGGGGATCGTGGGGCTACACCTTC,CASSPEGGSWGYTF
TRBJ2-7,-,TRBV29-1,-,TGCAGCGTGTCGGGACTTTCCGCGTCTTTCGAGCAGTACTTC,CSVSGLSASFEQYF
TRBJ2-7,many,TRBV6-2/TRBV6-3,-,TGTGCCAGCAGTTACGGAACCGAGCAGTACTTC,CASSYGTEQYF
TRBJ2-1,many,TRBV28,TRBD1,TGTGCCAGCGCGGTCCCCGGGACAGGAATCTACAATGAGCAGTTCTTC,CASAVPGTGIYNEQFF
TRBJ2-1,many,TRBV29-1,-,TGCAGCGTTGTAAAAGGGGGCAATGAGCAGTTCTTC,CSVVKGGNEQFF
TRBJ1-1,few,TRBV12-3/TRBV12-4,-,TGTGCCAGCAGCTCGCGTCCCTTGAACACTGAAGCTTTCTTT,CASSSRPLNTEAFF
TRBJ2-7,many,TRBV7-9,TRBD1,TGTGCCAGCAGCTTAGCGTTGGGACAGGGGGACCACGAGCAGTACTTC,CASSLALGQGDHEQYF
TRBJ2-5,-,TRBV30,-,TGTGCCTGGAGTCTTGGGCAAGGCGGAGGAGAGACCCAGTACTTC,CAWSLGQGGGETQYF
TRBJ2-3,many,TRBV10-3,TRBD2,TGTGCCATCCGGGGGACTAGCGGGACCCTGGGGACAGATACGCAGTATTTT,CAIRGTSGTLGTDTQYF
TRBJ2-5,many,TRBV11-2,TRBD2,TGTGCCAGCAGCTTAAAGGGAAGCGGGAGGGCCCTGGAGACCCAGTACTTC,CASSLKGSGRALETQYF
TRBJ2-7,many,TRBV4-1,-,TGCGCCAGCAGCCAATCAGACAGATTCTCCTCCTACGAGCAGTACTTC,CASSQSDRFSSYEQYF
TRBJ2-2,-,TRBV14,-,TGTGCCAGCAGCCATCGACTAGACCCGAACACCGGGGAGCTGTTTTTT,CASSHRLDPNTGELFF
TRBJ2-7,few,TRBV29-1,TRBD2,TGCAGCGTCATATTTGCTAGCGGGGATTACGAGCAGTACTTC,CSVIFASGDYEQYF
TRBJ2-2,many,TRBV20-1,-,TGCAGTGCTAGGACAGAGCGGACTGGAGGCACCGGGGAGCTGTTTTTT,CSARTERTGGTGELFF
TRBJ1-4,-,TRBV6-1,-,TGTGCCAGCAGTGAAGAGACCCTTCTCCTGTTCCGGCAGAATGAAAAACTGTTTTTT,CASSEETLLLFRQNEKLFF
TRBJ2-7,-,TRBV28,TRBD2,TGTGCCAGCAGTTCCCTCCTCGGACTAGCGGGAGGGCCGGGTGAGCAGTACTTC,CASSSLLGLAGGPGEQYF
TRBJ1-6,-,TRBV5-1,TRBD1,TGCGCCAGCAGCTTGGGACAGGGAGGGACACCCCTCCACTTT,CASSLGQGGTPLHF
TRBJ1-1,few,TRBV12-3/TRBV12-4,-,TGTGCCAGCACTATTCAGGTCTATACTGAAGCTTTCTTT,CASTIQVYTEAFF
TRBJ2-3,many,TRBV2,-,TGTGCCAGCAGTGTCAGCGATACGCAGTATTTT,CASSVSDTQYF
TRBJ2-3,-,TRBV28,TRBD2,TGTGCCAGCAGTTTTGGTCCTAGCGGGAGAGATACGCAGTATTTT,CASSFGPSGRDTQYF
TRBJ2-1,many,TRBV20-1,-,TGCAGTGCTAGAGACAAGGACAATGAGCAGTTCTTC,CSARDKDNEQFF
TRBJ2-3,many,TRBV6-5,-,TGTGCCAGCAGTTACGGGAAGCGGGTTACAGATACGCAGTATTTT,CASSYGKRVTDTQYF
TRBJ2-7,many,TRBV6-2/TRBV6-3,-,TGTGCCAGCAGTTACGGGCTAGCACTACTATACGAGCAGTACTTC,CASSYGLALLYEQYF
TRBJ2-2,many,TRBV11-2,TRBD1,TGTGCCAGCAGCTACGGGACAGCGAACACCGGGGAGCTGTTTTTT,CASSYGTANTGELFF
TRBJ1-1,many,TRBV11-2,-,TGTGCCAGCAGCTTAGATTCGGGTTACACTGAAGCTTTCTTT,CASSLDSGYTEAFF
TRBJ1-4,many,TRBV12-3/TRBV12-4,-,TGTGCCAGCAGTTTGGACGGAGTCGGGGAACTGTTTTTT,CASSLDGVGELFF
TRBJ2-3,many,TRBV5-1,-,TGCGCCAGCAGTGTCGCAGATACGCAGTATTTT,CASSVADTQYF
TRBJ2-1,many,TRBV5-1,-,TGCGCCAGCAGCTTGGATGGGCATTACAATGAGCAGTTCTTC,CASSLDGHYNEQFF
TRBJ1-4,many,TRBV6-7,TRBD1,TGTGCCAGCAGTTATTGGCAGGGGGCTAGAGTCAACCCGTCGGAAAAACTGTTTTTT,CASSYWQGARVNPSEKLFF
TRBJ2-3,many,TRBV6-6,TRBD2,TGTGCCAGCAGTTACTCGATTAGCGGGATTAGCACAGATACGCAGTATTTT,CASSYSISGISTDTQYF
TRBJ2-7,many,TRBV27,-,TGTGCCAGCAGTCCGATTCGACAGGGAGGCCCCTACGAGCAGTACTTC,CASSPIRQGGPYEQYF
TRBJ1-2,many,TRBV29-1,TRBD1,TGCAGCGTTGAATCGGGACAGGGGGCGGAAAATGGCTACACCTTC,CSVESGQGAENGYTF
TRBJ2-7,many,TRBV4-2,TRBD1,TGTGCCAGCAGCCAACAGGCGGGACAGGGGTCCTACGAGCAGTACTTC,CASSQQAGQGSYEQYF
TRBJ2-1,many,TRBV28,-,TGTGCCAGCAAAGTTTGGGGTCCCCTAAGCGGGTACAATGAGCAGTTCTTC,CASKVWGPLSGYNEQFF
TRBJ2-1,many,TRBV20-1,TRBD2,TGCAGTGCTAGAGGGGCCGGGGCTAGCGGCCACAATGAGCAGTTCTTC,CSARGAGASGHNEQFF
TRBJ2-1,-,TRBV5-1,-,TGCGCCAGCAGCTTGGAGCCGTCCAGCTCCTACAATGAGCAGTTCTTC,CASSLEPSSSYNEQFF
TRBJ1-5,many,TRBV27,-,TGTGCCAGCAAACCCGACTCAGGGAAAGGTCAGCCCCAGCATTTT,CASKPDSGKGQPQHF
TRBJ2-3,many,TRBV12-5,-,TGTGCTAGTGGTTTGGAAATAGCTAGCACAGATACGCAGTATTTT,CASGLEIASTDTQYF
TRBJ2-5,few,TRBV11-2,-,TGTGCCAGCAGCTTCGCAGAAGAGACCCAGTACTTC,CASSFAEETQYF